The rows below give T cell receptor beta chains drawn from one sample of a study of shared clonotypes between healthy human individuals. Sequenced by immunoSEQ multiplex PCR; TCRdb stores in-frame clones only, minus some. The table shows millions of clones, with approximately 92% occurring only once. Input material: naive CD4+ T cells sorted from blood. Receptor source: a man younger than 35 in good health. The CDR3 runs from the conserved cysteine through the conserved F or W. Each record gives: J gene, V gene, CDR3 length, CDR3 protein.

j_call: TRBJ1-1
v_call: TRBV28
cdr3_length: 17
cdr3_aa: CASSLGQGLRRNTEAFF

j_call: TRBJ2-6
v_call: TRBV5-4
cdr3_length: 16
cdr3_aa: CASSDRRDSGANVLTF

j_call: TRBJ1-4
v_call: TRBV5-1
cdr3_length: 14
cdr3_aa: CASSLGQIGEKLFF

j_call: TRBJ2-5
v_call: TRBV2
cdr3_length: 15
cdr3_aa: CASGWARQGPKTQYF

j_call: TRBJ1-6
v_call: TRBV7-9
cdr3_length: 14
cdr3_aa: CASTLLTSGSPLHF

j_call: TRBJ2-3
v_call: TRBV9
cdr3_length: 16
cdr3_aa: CASSVGRVAPSDTQYF

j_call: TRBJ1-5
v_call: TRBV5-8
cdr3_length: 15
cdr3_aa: CASSFHRGRNQPQHF

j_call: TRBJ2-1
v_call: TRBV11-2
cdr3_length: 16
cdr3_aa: CASSSIQGSSYNEQFF

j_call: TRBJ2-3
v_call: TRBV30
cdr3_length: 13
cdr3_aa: CAWSTGPGQGSRW

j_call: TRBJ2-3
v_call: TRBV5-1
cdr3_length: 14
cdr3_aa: CASSLDSGGDTQYF

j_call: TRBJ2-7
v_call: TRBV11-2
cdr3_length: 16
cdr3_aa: CASSLGLAGGPYEQYF

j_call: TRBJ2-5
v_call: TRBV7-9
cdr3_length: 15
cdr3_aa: CASSLYRDTQETQYF

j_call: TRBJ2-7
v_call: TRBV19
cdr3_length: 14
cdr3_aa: CASSSNGGGYLQYF

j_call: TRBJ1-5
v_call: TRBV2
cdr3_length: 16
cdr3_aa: CASSEADNRRGQPQHF

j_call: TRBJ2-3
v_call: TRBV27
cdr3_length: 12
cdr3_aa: CASSPPLGTQYF

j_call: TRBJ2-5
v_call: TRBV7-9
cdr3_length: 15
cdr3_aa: CASSLGTGPQETQYF

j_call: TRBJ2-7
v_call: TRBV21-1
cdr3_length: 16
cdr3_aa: CASSKVGLAEAYEQYF

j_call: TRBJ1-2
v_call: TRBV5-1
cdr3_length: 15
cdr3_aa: CASSSGRTDLNPGTF

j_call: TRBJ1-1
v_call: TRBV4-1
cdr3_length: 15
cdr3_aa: CASSQVGGTNTEAFF

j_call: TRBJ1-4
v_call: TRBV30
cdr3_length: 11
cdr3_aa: CAWRRPEKLFF

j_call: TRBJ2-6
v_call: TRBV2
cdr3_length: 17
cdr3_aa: CASSSDRGLSGANVLTF

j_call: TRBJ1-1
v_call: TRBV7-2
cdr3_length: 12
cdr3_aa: CASSPTGLRLDF

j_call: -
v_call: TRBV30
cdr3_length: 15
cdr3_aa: CAWSKAGVLAYEQYF

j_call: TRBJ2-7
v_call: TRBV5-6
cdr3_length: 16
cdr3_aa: CASSRPRGQGGYEQYF

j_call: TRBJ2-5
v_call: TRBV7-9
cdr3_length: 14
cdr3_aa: CASSEATSLETQYF

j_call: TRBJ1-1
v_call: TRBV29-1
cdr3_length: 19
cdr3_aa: CSVERQGRPNRPRDTEAFF

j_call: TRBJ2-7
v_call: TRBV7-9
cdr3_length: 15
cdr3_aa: CASSLYASGSDEQYF

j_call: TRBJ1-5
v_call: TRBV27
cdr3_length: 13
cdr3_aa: CASRPWTNQPQHF

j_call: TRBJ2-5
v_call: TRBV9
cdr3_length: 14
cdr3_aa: CASSVRQGGETQYF

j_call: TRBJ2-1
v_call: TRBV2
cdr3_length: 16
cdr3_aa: CASSQGSGTLYNEQFF

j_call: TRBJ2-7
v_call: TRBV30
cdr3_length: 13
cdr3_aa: CAWSNGALPEQYF

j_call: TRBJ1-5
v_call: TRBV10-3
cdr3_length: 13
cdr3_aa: CAISPEGLQPQHF

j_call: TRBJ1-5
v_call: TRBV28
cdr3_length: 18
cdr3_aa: CASRKSYMGTNSNQPQHF

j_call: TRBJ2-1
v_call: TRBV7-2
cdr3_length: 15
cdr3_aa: CASSLGLADYNEQFF

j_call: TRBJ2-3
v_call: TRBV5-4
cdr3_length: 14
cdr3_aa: CASSSPTEGDTQYF

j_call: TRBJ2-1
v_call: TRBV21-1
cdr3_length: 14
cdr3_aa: CASITSGMINEQFF

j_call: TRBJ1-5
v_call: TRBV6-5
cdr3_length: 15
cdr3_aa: CASSSGQGINQPQHF

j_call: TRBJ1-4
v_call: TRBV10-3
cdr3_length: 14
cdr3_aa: CAISGGQYNEKLFF

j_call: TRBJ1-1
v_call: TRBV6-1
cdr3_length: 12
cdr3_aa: CASSHPDTEAFF

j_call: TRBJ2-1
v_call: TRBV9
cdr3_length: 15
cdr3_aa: CASSVVGVIFDEQFF

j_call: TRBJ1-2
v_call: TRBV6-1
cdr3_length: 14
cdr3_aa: CASSSDRGLYGYTF

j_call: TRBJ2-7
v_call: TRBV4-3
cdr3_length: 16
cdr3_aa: CASSQDSAGEDYEQYF

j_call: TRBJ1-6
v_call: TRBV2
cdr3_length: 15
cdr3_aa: CASSEVGHLNSPLHF

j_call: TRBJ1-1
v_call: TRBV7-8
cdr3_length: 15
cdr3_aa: CASSSDRVQNTEAFF

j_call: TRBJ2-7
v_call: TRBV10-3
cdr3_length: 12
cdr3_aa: CAISETAYEQYF